This T cell receptor beta chain was documented in a study of shared clonotypes between healthy human individuals. Method: immunoSEQ multiplex PCR; TCRdb's copy keeps in-frame clones and lacks some. Of about 2.1 million clones in the sample, roughly 95% were seen once. CD8 cells regarded as naive lacked CD45RO, were positively chosen for CCR7, and omitted terminally differentiated effector memory CD45RA+ cells. The V segment lost 4 bases and the J segment 0 bases; nucleotides outside the gene matches: 8. Germline lookup yields CDR1 SEHNR and CDR2 FQNEAQ (reference sequence). The CDR3 extends over 17 amino acids.

The clonotype was recovered from a man in his late teens or twenties in good health. Some clones in this sample may be carry-over from other donors' samples. The V and J genes are TRBV7-9 and TRBJ2-1, with TRBD2 matching over 8 bases. Material for sequencing was naive CD8+ T cells from PBMCs. In nucleotides, the CDR3 is TGTGCCAGCAGCTCCCAGACTAGCGCGAGCTCCTACAATGAGCAGTTCTTC. It translates to CASSSQTSASSYNEQFF.